This paragraph reports one TCR beta chain. Its matching antigen is unknown. The data are from a study of OX40 agonist ivuxolimab in advanced cancers. About the study: The study treated patients with ivuxolimab, an agonistic anti-OX40 (CD134) antibody.

The method was immunoSEQ multiplex PCR; TCRdb's version includes in-frame clones alone and lacks a portion of them. This table has 50,000 to 65,000 clones, 65% to 90% appearing once. Study-wide findings and caveats: Among the nonresponders, some also had low normalized T-cell clonal expansion. There were, on average, more expanded clones in CD8+ T cells than in CD4+.

Trimming took off 0 bases at V and 5 bases at J, with 11 bases between the two ends. The germline CDR1 and CDR2 sequences are SEHNR and FQNEAQ (reference sequence). The CDR3 runs 14 residues. This sequence originates from an adult with an advanced solid tumor such as melanoma, head and neck, liver or kidney cancer. J is TRBJ2-7 and V is TRBV7-9; D remains unclear. The sequences come from CD4+ or CD8+ T cells sorted from blood, collected in a trial of the OX40 agonist ivuxolimab. The CDR3 DNA reads as TGTGCCAGCAGCTTAGCTGGGTCCGGCGACGAGCAGTACTTC. Amino acid sequence: CASSLAGSGDEQYF.